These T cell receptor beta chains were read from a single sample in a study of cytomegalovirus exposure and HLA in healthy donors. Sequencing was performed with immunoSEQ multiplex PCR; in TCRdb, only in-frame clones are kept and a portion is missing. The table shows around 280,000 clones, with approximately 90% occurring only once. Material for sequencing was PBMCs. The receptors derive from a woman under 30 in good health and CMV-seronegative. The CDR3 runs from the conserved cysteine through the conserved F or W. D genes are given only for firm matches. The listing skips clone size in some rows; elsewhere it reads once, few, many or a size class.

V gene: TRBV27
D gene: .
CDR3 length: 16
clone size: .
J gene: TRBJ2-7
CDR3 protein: CASSPPVGANSYEQYF
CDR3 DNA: TGTGCCAGCAGTCCGCCCGTGGGGGCGAACTCCTACGAGCAGTACTTC

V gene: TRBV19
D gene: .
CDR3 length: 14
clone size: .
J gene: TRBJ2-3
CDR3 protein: CASSIGGAGDTQYF
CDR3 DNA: TGTGCCAGTAGTATTGGAGGGGCCGGAGATACGCAGTATTTT

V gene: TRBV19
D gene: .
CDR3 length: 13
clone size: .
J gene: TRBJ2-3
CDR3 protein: CASSITGTDTQYF
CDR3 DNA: TGTGCCAGTAGTATAACGGGCACAGATACGCAGTATTTT

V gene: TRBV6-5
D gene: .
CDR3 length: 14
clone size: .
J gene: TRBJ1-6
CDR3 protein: CASSYLATVSPLHF
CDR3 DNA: TGTGCCAGCAGTTACTTGGCAACCGTATCACCCCTCCACTTT

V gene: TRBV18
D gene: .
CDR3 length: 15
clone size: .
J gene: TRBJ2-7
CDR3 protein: CASSPPGRAPYEQYF
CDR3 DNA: TGTGCCAGCTCACCACCGGGCAGGGCCCCCTACGAGCAGTACTTC

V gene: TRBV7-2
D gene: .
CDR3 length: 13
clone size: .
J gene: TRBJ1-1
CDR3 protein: CASSLWSSTEAFF
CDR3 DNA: TGTGCCAGCAGCTTATGGTCCAGCACTGAAGCTTTCTTT

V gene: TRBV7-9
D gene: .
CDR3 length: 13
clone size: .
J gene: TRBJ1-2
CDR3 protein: CSSSLDPGLGYTF
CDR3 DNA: TGTTCCAGCAGCCTTGATCCAGGGCTCGGCTACACCTTC

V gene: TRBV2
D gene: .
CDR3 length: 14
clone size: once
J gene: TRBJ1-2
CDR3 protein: CASSESGQGSGYTF
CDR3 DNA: TGTGCCAGCAGTGAAAGTGGTCAGGGGAGCGGCTACACCTTC

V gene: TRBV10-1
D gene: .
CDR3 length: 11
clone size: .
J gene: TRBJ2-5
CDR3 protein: CASSRAETQYF
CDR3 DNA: TGCGCCAGCAGCCGTGCGGAGACCCAGTACTTC

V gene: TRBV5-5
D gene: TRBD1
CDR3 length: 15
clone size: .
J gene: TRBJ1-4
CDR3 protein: CASSFGTGGNEKLFF
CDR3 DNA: TGTGCCAGCAGCTTTGGGACAGGGGGAAATGAAAAACTGTTTTTT

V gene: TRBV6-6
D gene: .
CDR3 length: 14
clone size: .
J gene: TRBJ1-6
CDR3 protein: CASSYEGFSSPLHF
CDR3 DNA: TGTGCCAGCAGTTACGAGGGTTTTAGTTCACCCCTCCACTTT